This T cell receptor beta chain was sequenced for a study of monozygotic twins with inflammatory bowel disease. CDR3 size: 14 residues. Phlebotomy per donor yielded a single 2.5 ml blood sample. TCRdb reprocessed the 5' RACE reads and keeps a single row for each CDR3 protein, giving no DNA. The specimen's table records roughly 170,000 distinct CDR3 sequences. The sequence derives from a human donor with ulcerative colitis or Crohn's disease, or a healthy co-twin of an affected twin (not recorded which). The source material was blood. This chain uses TRBV12-3 or TRBV12-4 with TRBJ2-1. The CDR3 sequence: CASSSELVVNEQFF.